Below, 17 T cell receptor beta chains from the same sample are listed, as sequenced in a study of cytomegalovirus exposure and HLA in healthy donors. Use of 60 Vbeta and 13 Jbeta primers characterized the PCR. Profiled with immunoSEQ multiplex PCR; TCRdb holds only in-frame clones, not every one. The profile shows more than 95,000 clones, roughly 66% of them singletons. Sequencing was done on a sample of PBMCs. Every receptor here comes from a woman aged 45-59 years in good health and CMV-seronegative.

This CDR3 is CASSGRTGPQETQYF. The CDR3 DNA is TGTGCCAGCAGTGGACGGACAGGCCCCCAAGAGACCCAGTACTTC. This rearrangement joins TRBV2 to TRBJ2-5, with 7 bases fitting TRBD1. The length of the CDR3 is 15 residues. Looked up from germline, CDR1 is SNHLY and CDR2 is FYNNEI. J gave up 1 base and V 4 bases, and 6 bases lay outside the gene matches.

This clone was seen a few times. The chain combines TRBV6-1 with TRBJ2-3; the D gene is possibly TRBD2 (6 bases). The CDR3 loop spans 11 amino acids. Germline CDR1 reads MNHNS; CDR2 reads SASEGT. Trimming stripped 3 bases from V and 11 bases from J, with 9 bases between. CDR3 coding DNA: TGTGCCAGCAGTGAGTCCGGGGGGCAGTATTTT. It encodes CASSESGGQYF.

V and J are TRBV10-3 and TRBJ2-4, with 9 bases identical to TRBD2. Germline V gene sequence: CDR1 ENHRY, CDR2 SYGVKD. V shed 4 bases and J 9 bases; nucleotides not matched to a gene: 13. This CDR3 has 16 amino acids. CDR3 loop: CAISAGGRGGRGIQYF. CDR3 nucleotide sequence: TGTGCCATCAGTGCAGGCGGGCGGGGGGGCCGCGGCATTCAGTACTTC.

As to this clone: The junction does not match germline at one end; this may be a read error. The chain joins TRBV29-1 to TRBJ2-1; D possibly corresponds to TRBD1 (6 bases). This CDR3 region has 12 residues. The germline gives CDR1 SQVTM, CDR2 ANQGSEA. Here the CDR3 DNA reads TGCGGCGTTGAAGATCAGGGGAGCCTGCAGTTCTTC. This encodes CGVEDQGSLQFF.

The chain uses TRBV11-3 and TRBJ2-2; 10 nucleotides match TRBD2. The CDR3 loop spans 15 amino acids. CDR1 is SGHNT, CDR2 YENEEA, per germline. The V segment lost 2 bases and the J segment 5 bases; nucleotides outside the gene matches: 2. This CDR3 is CASSLSGGDTGELFF. CDR3 coding DNA: TGTGCCAGCAGCTTAAGCGGGGGGGATACCGGGGAGCTGTTTTTT. The full variable domain, completed using reference TRBV11-3 and TRBJ2-2, is EAGVVQSPRYKIIEKKQPVAFWCNPISGHNTLYWYLQNLGQGPELLIRYENEEAVDDSQLPKDRFSAERLKGVDSTLKIQPAELGDSAVYLCASSLSGGDTGELFFGEGSRLTVL.

The chain has TRBV27 and TRBJ1-1; D is undetermined. Germline lookup yields CDR1 MNHEY and CDR2 SMNVEV (reference sequence). This CDR3 is 15 amino acids long. V dropped 5 bases and J dropped 2 bases, with 15 bases sitting between them. The CDR3 sequence: CASSQLYSTNTEAFF. The CDR3 nucleotides are TGTGCCAGCAGTCAATTATACAGTACCAACACTGAAGCTTTCTTT.

This rearrangement joins TRBV5-6 to TRBJ1-1, with D possibly being TRBD1 (6 bases). Germline V gives CDR1 SGHDT, CDR2 YYEEEE. Trimming took off 4 bases at V and 6 bases at J, with 19 bases between the two ends. The CDR3 runs to 15 residues. CDR3 DNA sequence: TGTGCCAGCAGCCCAGGACAGCGAATTGATCCTGAAGCTTTCTTT. The encoded protein is CASSPGQRIDPEAFF.

This rearrangement joins TRBV6-5 to TRBJ2-1, with TRBD2 matching 11 bases. CDR3 length: 14 residues. The V gene's germline CDR1 is MNHEY and CDR2 SVGAGI. V gave up 6 bases and J gave up 8 bases; unmatched junction bases: 6. The chain's CDR3 is CASRIAGGAYEQFF. The CDR3 DNA reads as TGTGCCAGCAGGATAGCGGGAGGGGCCTATGAGCAGTTCTTC.

This clone appeared once. This chain connects TRBV25-1 to TRBJ2-5; tentatively, D is TRBD1 (6 bases). The tail of the sequence fits TRBJ2-7 better, so the J call may be wrong. The CDR3 loop spans 15 amino acids. Germline values: CDR1 MGHDK, CDR2 SYGVNS. The CDR3, as DNA: TGTGCCAGCAGTGAAAGGGGCAGGGGCGCCTACGAGCAGTACTTC. It translates to CASSERGRGAYEQYF.

The chain recombines TRBV13 with TRBJ2-2, with D hard to call. CDR3 length: 12 amino acids. Between the trimmed V and J ends, which lost 3 bases and 5 bases, there was a span of 4 bases. Germline CDR1 PRHDT, CDR2 FYEKMQ (reference sequence). The CDR3 DNA reads TGTGCCAGCAGCTTCGGTACCGGGGAGCTGTTTTTT. Its protein product is CASSFGTGELFF. Full variable domain (outside the CDR3, taken from reference TRBV13 and TRBJ2-2): AAGVIQSPRHLIKEKRETATLKCYPIPRHDTVYWYQQGPGQDPQFLISFYEKMQSDKGSIPDRFSAQQFSDYHSELNMSSLELGDSALYFCASSFGTGELFFGEGSRLTVL.

This chain joins TRBV2 and TRBJ1-2, with D possibly being TRBD1 (5 bases). Germline-derived CDR1 and CDR2 are SNHLY and FYNNEI. There are 13 residues in the CDR3. V lost 6 bases and J lost 4, with 12 bases in between. The CDR3 nucleotides read TGTGCCAGCAGCTTAGACAGCTTCTATGGCTACACCTTC. Its protein product is CASSLDSFYGYTF.

The chain recombines TRBV7-2 with TRBJ2-5; 8 nucleotides agree with TRBD1. V shed 3 bases and J 3 bases; nucleotides not matched to a gene: 6. Germline lookup yields CDR1 SGHTA and CDR2 FQGNSA. The CDR3 is 15 residues long. CDR3 loop: CASSFQTGAEETQYF. CDR3 DNA sequence: TGTGCCAGCAGCTTTCAGACAGGGGCCGAAGAGACCCAGTACTTC.

The J gene is TRBJ2-3, the V gene TRBV29-1, with D possibly TRBD2 on 5 matching bases. The CDR3 runs 13 residues. Trimming left V 2 bases short and J 6 bases short, with 12 bases between. Germline values: CDR1 SQVTM, CDR2 ANQGSEA. In DNA form, the CDR3 reads TGCAGCGTTGAATATGTTGAGGGCGATACGCAGTATTTT. Translating gives CSVEYVEGDTQYF.

This sequence joins TRBV28 and TRBJ1-2; 10 positions match TRBD1. CDR1 MDHEN and CDR2 SYDVKM come from the germline V gene. V dropped 3 bases and J dropped 7; count of bases not matched to a gene: 8. This CDR3 region has 15 residues. The CDR3 DNA sequence: TGTGCCAGCAGTTTTGGGCTATGGACAGGGGGTGGCTACACCTTC. Translation gives CASSFGLWTGGGYTF.

The chain is built from TRBV6-1 and TRBJ2-3; 11 bases agree with TRBD1. CDR1 and CDR2 (germline): MNHNS, SASEGT. Germline trimming cut 3 bases from V and 5 bases from J; bases unmatched to any gene: 4. CDR3 size: 15 residues. CDR3 protein: CASSEGTGGRDTQYF. The CDR3 DNA is TGTGCCAGCAGTGAGGGGACAGGGGGGAGAGATACGCAGTATTTT.

This clone was counted a few times. The chain is built from TRBV30 and TRBJ2-1, with 7 bases lining up with TRBD1. CDR3 length equals 15 residues. The V gene's germline CDR1 is GTSNPN and CDR2 SVGIG (reference sequence). With V trimmed by 2 bases and J by 10 bases, 14 bases remained unmatched. For the CDR3, the DNA is TGTGCCTGGAGTAATTCCGGGACAGTAAATAGAGAGCAGTTCTTC. It translates to CAWSNSGTVNREQFF. Filled out from reference TRBV30 and TRBJ2-1, the complete variable domain reads SQTIHQWPATLVQPVGSPLSLECTVEGTSNPNLYWYRQAAGRGLQLLFYSVGIGQISSEVPQNLSASRPQDRQFILSSKKLLLSDSGFYLCAWSNSGTVNREQFFGPGTRLTVL.

This rearrangement joins TRBV19 to TRBJ2-4, with TRBD2 matching over 8 bases. The junction had 6 bases not matched to a gene; V was cut back by 8 bases and J by 9 bases. The germline CDR1 and CDR2 sequences are LNHDA and SQIVND (reference sequence). The CDR3 is 12 amino acids. The CDR3 DNA follows: TGTGCCAGTGATCGCGGGGGGAGCATTCAGTACTTC. Translation gives CASDRGGSIQYF.